The 30 T cell receptor beta chains listed next were all sequenced from one sample in a study of T-cell reconstitution after alpha-beta-depleted transplantation in children. Unique molecular identifiers were built into the TCRbeta library. TCRdb called the PCR reads again in MiXCR, with one record for every CDR3 protein. The sample holds 700,000 or so distinct CDR3 sequences, under 15% seen once. This material consisted of PBMCs, taken before TCRalphabeta/CD19-depleted stem cell transplant. The receptors shown here come from a girl aged 2-10 years with congenital amegakaryocytic thrombocytopenia, due to receive a stem cell transplant.

V gene TRBV18 combines with J gene TRBJ2-7, with D uncertain. The CDR3 extends over 13 amino acids. V shed 6 bases and J shed 5 bases, with 14 bases lying between them. In germline, CDR1 is KGHSH, CDR2 LQKENI. This chain's CDR3 is CASSHNNLDEQYF. DNA for the CDR3: TGTGCCAGCTCCCACAATAATTTGGACGAGCAGTACTTC.

The V call is TRBV5-1, the J call TRBJ2-5, with 9 positions matching TRBD1. Trimming removed 6 bases from V and 4 bases from J; junction bases left unmatched: 10. The CDR3 loop spans 15 amino acids. Germline V gives CDR1 SGHRS, CDR2 YFSETQ. CDR3 loop: CASKPTGQGGETQYF. The DNA for the CDR3 is TGCGCCAGCAAACCCACGGGACAGGGTGGAGAGACCCAGTACTTC.

To note about this clonotype: The junction does not match germline at one end; this may be a read error. The rearrangement uses TRBV5-1 and TRBJ2-7; weak D call: TRBD2 (6 bases). This CDR3 has 14 residues. Germline CDR1 reads SGHRS; CDR2 reads YFSETQ. CDR3 DNA sequence: TGCGCCAGCAGCTACTCTAGCGCCTCCTACGAGCAGCACTTC. Its protein is CASSYSSASYEQHF.

V gene TRBV7-3 combines with J gene TRBJ2-1; 12 bases are shared with TRBD2. V dropped 5 bases and J dropped 9; count of bases not matched to a gene: 17. CDR1 and CDR2 (germline): SGHTA, FQGTGA. The CDR3 length is 18 residues. The CDR3 region has the DNA TGTGCCAGCAGCCCCAACGGTATGACTAGCGGGAGACCGAGTGAGCAGTTCTTC. Translated, it gives CASSPNGMTSGRPSEQFF.

The CDR3 loop is CSASLPGQGYYEQYF. The CDR3 DNA follows: TGCAGTGCTAGTCTCCCGGGACAGGGGTACTACGAGCAGTACTTC. J is TRBJ2-7 and V is TRBV20-1; 10 bases fit TRBD1. J was trimmed by 3 bases and V by 3 bases; bases with no gene match: 8. The CDR3 runs 15 residues. The V gene's germline CDR1 is DFQATT and CDR2 SNEGSKA (reference sequence).

Only a few counts were recorded for this clonotype. The rearrangement uses TRBV29-1 and TRBJ2-7; 13 bases map to TRBD2. With 4 bases clipped from V and 5 bases from J, the junction kept 8 bases outside the gene matches. The CDR3 is made up of 15 amino acids. Germline V gene sequence: CDR1 SQVTM, CDR2 ANQGSEA. The CDR3 DNA reads as TGCAGCGTTGCCCCACGGACTAGCGGGAGCGACGAGCAGTACTTC. As protein: CSVAPRTSGSDEQYF.

This clonotype was seen many times. The junction and the germline gene differ at one end; a read error may be behind it. This chain joins TRBV5-1 and TRBJ1-5, with D possibly matching TRBD1 (5 bases). The CDR3 is made up of 14 amino acids. Germline CDR1 and CDR2: SGHRS and YFSETQ. The CDR3 here is CASRLGLGNQPQHF. For the CDR3, the DNA is TGCGCCAGCCGCTTGGGACTGGGCAATCAGCCCCAGCATTTT. The full variable domain, in which reference TRBV5-1 and TRBJ1-5 provide the parts outside the CDR3, is KAGVTQTPRYLIKTRGQQVTLSCSPISGHRSVSWYQQTPGQGLQFLFEYFSETQRNKGNFPGRFSGRQFSNSRSEMNVSTLELGDSALYLCASRLGLGNQPQHFGDGTRLSIL.

The V gene is TRBV20-1, the J gene TRBJ2-1, with a tentative D call TRBD1 (7 bases). This CDR3 spans 15 amino acids. Germline V gene data show CDR1 as DFQATT and CDR2 as SNEGSKA (reference sequence). V was clipped by 5 bases and J by 4 bases, with 18 bases between them. The CDR3 loop reads CSAGQGGVGYNEQFF. DNA of the CDR3: TGCAGTGCTGGTCAGGGGGGAGTGGGTTACAATGAGCAGTTCTTC.

This clonotype was counted at least ten times. The gene calls are TRBV2 and TRBJ2-7; a possible D gene is TRBD1 (6 bases). The V and J ends lost 11 bases and 0 bases respectively, with 14 bases between them. The germline V gene has CDR1 SNHLY and CDR2 FYNNEI. CDR3 length: 13 amino acids. This chain's CDR3 is CAAVRTDSYEQYF. Written as DNA, the CDR3 is TGTGCCGCCGTCCGGACAGACTCCTACGAGCAGTACTTC.

Many counts were recorded for this clonotype. The chain recombines TRBV5-1 with TRBJ2-3, with D possibly matching TRBD1 (5 bases). Germline CDR1 SGHRS, CDR2 YFSETQ. The germline V and J ends were trimmed by 4 bases and 2 bases, with 17 bases remaining between them. The CDR3 loop spans 16 amino acids. CDR3 sequence reads: CASSPAGQGFTDTQYF. CDR3 coding DNA: TGCGCCAGCAGCCCTGCCGGCCAGGGTTTCACAGATACGCAGTATTTT.

This chain joins TRBV11-2 and TRBJ1-2, with D unresolved. V gave up 0 bases and J gave up 6 bases, with 17 bases separating them. The CDR3 extends over 16 amino acids. Per the germline V gene, CDR1 is SGHAT and CDR2 is FQNNGV. The chain's CDR3 is CASSLDRYPGSDGYTF. The CDR3 coding sequence is TGTGCCAGCAGCTTAGATCGATACCCCGGGAGTGATGGCTACACCTTC. The full variable domain, in which reference TRBV11-2 and TRBJ1-2 provide the parts outside the CDR3, is EAGVAQSPRYKIIEKRQSVAFWCNPISGHATLYWYQQILGQGPKLLIQFQNNGVVDDSQLPKDRFSAERLKGVDSTLKIQPAKLEDSAVYLCASSLDRYPGSDGYTFGSGTRLTVV.

This clonotype came up many times. The CDR3 DNA follows: TGTGCCAGCACCAACAGCGCTCGGGACATCAGAACCGGGGAGCTGTTTTTT. This sequence encodes CASTNSARDIRTGELFF. The J gene is TRBJ2-2, the V gene TRBV7-6; a possible D gene is TRBD1 (6 bases). The V gene's germline CDR1 is SGHVS and CDR2 FNYEAQ. This CDR3 is 17 amino acids long. V was clipped by 7 bases and J by 5 bases, with 23 bases between them. Full variable domain (remainder filled in from reference TRBV7-6 and TRBJ2-2): GAGVSQSPRYKVTKRGQDVALRCDPISGHVSLYWYRQALGQGPEFLTYFNYEAQQDKSGLPNDRFSAERPEGSISTLTIQRTEQRDSAMYRCASTNSARDIRTGELFFGEGSRLTVL.

This clonotype was seen more than once but under ten times. V gene TRBV20-1 combines with J gene TRBJ1-2; D not certain. V was shortened by 0 bases and J by 3 bases, with 11 bases between the two germline ends. The CDR3 runs 14 residues. The germline V gene has CDR1 DFQATT and CDR2 SNEGSKA (reference sequence). CDR3 loop: CSARDPQEYYGYTF. Here the CDR3 DNA reads TGCAGTGCTAGAGATCCGCAGGAGTACTATGGCTACACCTTC.

The rearrangement joins TRBV12-3 or TRBV12-4 to TRBJ2-3; D possibly corresponds to TRBD2 (5 bases). Trimming took 5 bases from V and 7 from J, leaving 13 bases between them. This CDR3 contains 13 residues. The CDR3 DNA reads TGTGCCAGCAGTACGGGGAGTCAATATACGCAGTATTTT. Protein product: CASSTGSQYTQYF.

V gene TRBV5-1 combines with J gene TRBJ2-2; TRBD2 matches at 9 bases. Germline V lookup: CDR1 SGHRS, CDR2 YFSETQ. There are 15 residues in the CDR3. The V and J ends lost 0 bases and 6 bases, in that order; junction bases with no gene match: 3. CDR3 in amino acids: CASSLALAGPGELFF. CDR3 in DNA: TGCGCCAGCAGCTTGGCCCTAGCGGGACCCGGGGAGCTGTTTTTT.

CDR3 residues: CASSATDFRDYLESYEQYF. In DNA, the CDR3 is TGTGCCAGCAGCGCGACAGACTTCAGGGACTACCTCGAATCCTACGAGCAGTACTTC. This sequence joins TRBV5-6 and TRBJ2-7; 7 positions match TRBD2. V was clipped by 4 bases and J by 1 base; unmatched bases: 20. CDR3 size: 19 residues. Per the germline V gene, CDR1 is SGHDT and CDR2 is YYEEEE.

This clonotype was counted only a few times. The chain uses TRBV5-1 and TRBJ2-7; D tentatively fits TRBD1 or TRBD2 (5 bases each). The CDR3 runs 14 residues. The germline CDR1 and CDR2 sequences are SGHRS and YFSETQ. The ends were cut back, 2 bases at V and 0 bases at J, with 9 bases in the middle. CDR3: CASSFEGPSYEQYF. CDR3 coding DNA: TGCGCCAGCAGCTTTGAGGGGCCCTCCTACGAGCAGTACTTC. Full variable domain (remainder filled in from reference TRBV5-1 and TRBJ2-7): KAGVTQTPRYLIKTRGQQVTLSCSPISGHRSVSWYQQTPGQGLQFLFEYFSETQRNKGNFPGRFSGRQFSNSRSEMNVSTLELGDSALYLCASSFEGPSYEQYFGPGTRLTVT.

Turning to this clonotype: A much larger clonotype is one base distant, so this may be a read error. V and J are TRBV20-1 and TRBJ2-3; D might be TRBD1 (6 bases). The CDR3 extends over 12 amino acids. CDR1 and CDR2 (germline): DFQATT, SNEGSKA (reference sequence). V gave up 5 bases and J gave up 7 bases, with 13 bases separating them. CDR3 residues: CSAAGGANTQYF. The CDR3 nucleotides read TGCAGTGCTGCTGGGGGCGCAAATACGCAGTATTTT.

The genes are TRBV18 and TRBJ2-3; a possible D gene is TRBD2 (6 bases). V lost 2 bases and J 0 bases, leaving 12 bases between the germline ends. The CDR3 covers 16 residues. Germline lookup yields CDR1 KGHSH and CDR2 LQKENI. The CDR3 sequence is CASSPSQRVSTDTQYF. The CDR3 coding sequence is TGTGCCAGCTCACCAAGTCAGCGGGTGAGCACAGATACGCAGTATTTT.

The rearrangement joins TRBV10-3 to TRBJ2-6; 9 nucleotides match TRBD1. The length of the CDR3 is 17 residues. Germline loops: CDR1 ENHRY, CDR2 SYGVKD. With V trimmed by 1 base and J by 2 bases, 3 bases remained unmatched. The CDR3 sequence is CAISELDRGPGANVLTF. The CDR3 coding sequence is TGTGCCATCAGTGAGTTGGACAGGGGTCCTGGGGCCAACGTCCTGACTTTC.

The genes are TRBV7-9 and TRBJ1-5; weak D call: TRBD1 (5 bases). V was pared by 1 base and J by 5 bases, with 9 bases between. Germline CDR1 and CDR2: SEHNR and FQNEAQ (reference sequence). This CDR3 comprises 14 residues. In DNA, the CDR3 is TGTGCCAGCAGCTTAGGGGGCGACTATCAGCCCCAGCATTTT. Amino acids: CASSLGGDYQPQHF. The full variable domain, with the rest looked up from reference TRBV7-9 and TRBJ1-5, is DTGVSQNPRHKITKRGQNVTFRCDPISEHNRLYWYRQTLGQGPEFLTYFQNEAQLEKSRLLSDRFSAERPKGSFSTLEIQRTEQGDSAMYLCASSLGGDYQPQHFGDGTRLSIL.

Only a few counts were recorded for this clonotype. The chain couples TRBV12-3 or TRBV12-4 to TRBJ1-5; D gene ambiguous. Trimming took off 3 bases at V and 2 bases at J, with 11 bases between the two ends. The CDR3 is made up of 15 amino acids. The CDR3 bases are TGTGCCAGCAGTTTCTCCGGGAGGGGCAATCAGCCCCAGCATTTT. Residues: CASSFSGRGNQPQHF.

The chain combines TRBV3-1 with TRBJ2-1; 8 nucleotides agree with TRBD1. CDR1 is LGHDT, CDR2 YNNKEL, per germline (reference sequence). The length of the CDR3 is 19 residues. Unmatched junction bases numbered 14, after V lost 2 bases and J lost 2 bases. CDR3 DNA sequence: TGTGCCAGCAGCCAAACCCCAAAGACAGGGGTCCTGCCCTACAATGAGCAGTTCTTC. Translation gives CASSQTPKTGVLPYNEQFF.

This clonotype was detected a few times. The J gene is TRBJ2-1, the V gene TRBV7-3; D unclear. Trimming stripped 5 bases from V and 2 bases from J, with 16 bases between. The CDR3 totals 16 residues. CDR1 SGHTA and CDR2 FQGTGA come from the germline V gene. The CDR3 DNA reads as TGTGCCAGCAGCCCTTACACCGCTTTGGCCTACAATGAGCAGTTCTTC. Translation: CASSPYTALAYNEQFF.

Only a few counts were recorded for this clonotype. V is TRBV29-1 and J is TRBJ2-5; possibly TRBD2 for D (5 bases). Germline CDR1 reads SQVTM; CDR2 reads ANQGSEA. This CDR3 is built from 16 residues. The V and J ends lost 3 bases and 7 bases respectively, with 24 bases between them. The CDR3 DNA reads as TGCAGCGTTGAGTTGGCACGGGGTTCCGGAGGTGGGACCCAGTACTTC. Amino acids: CSVELARGSGGGTQYF.

The gene calls are TRBV28 and TRBJ2-4; 7 positions match TRBD1. Germline V gene sequence: CDR1 MDHEN, CDR2 SYDVKM. The CDR3 loop spans 13 amino acids. V lost 7 bases, J lost 6 bases, and 6 bases stayed unmatched. CDR3 loop: CASTKTGINIQYF. The DNA for the CDR3 is TGTGCCAGCACCAAGACAGGGATAAACATTCAGTACTTC.

This clonotype was seen at least ten times. V usage is TRBV20-1 and J usage is TRBJ2-7; D is ambiguous. Germline loops: CDR1 DFQATT, CDR2 SNEGSKA (reference sequence). CDR3 length: 13 amino acids. Trimming removed 6 bases at V and 2 bases at J, with 14 bases between. CDR3 bases: TGCAGTGCCGGTCGTGGCCCCGCCTACGAGCAGTACTTC. Translated, it gives CSAGRGPAYEQYF.

This clonotype was detected only a few times. CDR3 protein: CASRSEILQAHEQFF. The CDR3 nucleotides are TGCGCCAGCAGATCTGAAATATTACAGGCACATGAGCAGTTCTTC. The chain links TRBV5-1 to TRBJ2-1, with D tentatively TRBD1 (5 bases). The germline V gene encodes CDR1 SGHRS and CDR2 YFSETQ. V lost 5 bases and J 8 bases, leaving 20 bases between the germline ends. There are 15 residues in the CDR3.

Many counts were recorded for this clonotype. This chain joins TRBV12-3 or TRBV12-4 and TRBJ1-1, with unresolved D. The CDR3 covers 13 residues. The V and J ends lost 3 bases and 4 bases respectively, with 9 bases between them. CDR3 amino acids: CASSFGVGTEAFF. As DNA, the CDR3 is TGTGCCAGCAGTTTCGGGGTTGGCACTGAAGCTTTCTTT.

The V and J genes are TRBV5-4 and TRBJ1-1; D not resolved. The CDR3 loop spans 13 amino acids. Between the trimmed V and J ends, which lost 0 bases and 8 bases, there was a span of 11 bases. Germline-derived CDR1 and CDR2 are SGHNT and YYREEE (reference sequence). In DNA form, the CDR3 reads TGTGCCAGCAGCTTGGGAACTTCCTGGGAAGCTTTCTTT. Translating gives CASSLGTSWEAFF. Filled out from reference TRBV5-4 and TRBJ1-1, the complete variable domain reads ETGVTQSPTHLIKTRGQQVTLRCSSQSGHNTVSWYQQALGQGPQFIFQYYREEENGRGNFPPRFSGLQFPNYSSELNVNALELDDSALYLCASSLGTSWEAFFGQGTRLTVV.